The 5 T cell receptor beta chains below come from one sample, sequenced in a study of vaccination effects on CD4 cells after COVID-19. Clones were sequenced by immunoSEQ multiplex PCR, and TCRdb holds only the in-frame ones, with some missing. In the table there are about 71,000 clones, approximately 72% of which are singletons. Sequencing followed a ViraFEST assay step that expanded antigen-specific CD4+ T cells with viral peptide pools. With nine to eleven days of culture completed, CD4+ T cells were isolated. No vaccinee had earlier SARS-CoV-2 infection, and nucleocapsid antibodies were negative. The antigens for these receptors are not known. Sequenced material: CD4+ T cells from PBMCs cultured with HCoV-OC43 spike peptides, taken before COVID-19 vaccination. The subset was: HCoV-OC43 spike overlapping peptide pool stimulation. These receptors were taken from a human donor who received a COVID-19 vaccine.

This clone turned up a few times. This chain joins TRBV5-1 and TRBJ1-2, with D uncertain. CDR1 is SGHRS, CDR2 YFSETQ, per germline. V gave up 3 bases and J gave up 2 bases, with 14 bases separating them. The CDR3 length is 15 residues. Written as DNA, the CDR3 is TGCGCCAGCAGCTCCCGTGGCAGCGGGAACTATGGCTACACCTTC. This sequence encodes CASSSRGSGNYGYTF.

The chain joins TRBV19 to TRBJ1-1; D is undetermined. Between the trimmed V and J ends, which lost 1 base and 0 bases, there was a span of 3 bases. This CDR3 contains 13 residues. Germline loops: CDR1 LNHDA, CDR2 SQIVND (reference sequence). The CDR3 protein is CASSIGVNTEAFF. CDR3 nucleotides: TGTGCCAGTAGTATAGGGGTGAACACTGAAGCTTTCTTT.

This clone occurred a few times. The chain links TRBV18 to TRBJ1-2; D not certain. Germline loops: CDR1 KGHSH, CDR2 LQKENI. The CDR3 loop spans 14 amino acids. V lost 3 bases to trimming and J lost 6 bases, with 14 bases between them. CDR3 region: CASSPPSLPDGYTF. The CDR3 nucleotides read TGTGCCAGCTCACCGCCGTCCTTACCGGATGGCTACACCTTC.

This chain uses TRBV19 with TRBJ1-6; D gene ambiguous. V was shortened by 2 bases and J by 4 bases, with 12 bases between the two germline ends. CDR3 length: 16 amino acids. CDR1 and CDR2 from the germline V gene are LNHDA and SQIVND (reference sequence). CDR3 protein: CASSITYTAYNSPLHF. CDR3 nucleotide sequence: TGTGCCAGTAGTATAACCTATACAGCGTATAATTCACCCCTCCACTTT.

The rearrangement uses TRBV29-1 and TRBJ2-2; D remains ambiguous. CDR1 is SQVTM and CDR2 is ANQGSEA in the germline V gene. The CDR3 length is 13 residues. The V end lost 7 bases, the J end lost 4 bases, and 13 bases lay between the germline ends. The CDR3 region has the DNA TGCAGCGGCGATAACCCCCCCACCGGGGAGCTGTTTTTT. It specifies CSGDNPPTGELFF.